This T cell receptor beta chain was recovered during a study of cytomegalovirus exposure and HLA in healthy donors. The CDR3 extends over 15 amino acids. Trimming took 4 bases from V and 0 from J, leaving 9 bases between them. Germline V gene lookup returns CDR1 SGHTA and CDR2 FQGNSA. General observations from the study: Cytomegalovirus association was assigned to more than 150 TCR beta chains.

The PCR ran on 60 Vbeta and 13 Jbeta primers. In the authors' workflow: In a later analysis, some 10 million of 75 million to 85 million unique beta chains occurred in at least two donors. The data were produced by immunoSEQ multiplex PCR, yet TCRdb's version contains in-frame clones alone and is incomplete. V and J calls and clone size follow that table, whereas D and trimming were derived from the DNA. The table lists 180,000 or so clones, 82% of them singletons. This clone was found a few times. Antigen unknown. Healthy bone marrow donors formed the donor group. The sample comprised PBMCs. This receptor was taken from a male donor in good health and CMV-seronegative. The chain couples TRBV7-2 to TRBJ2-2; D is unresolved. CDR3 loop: CASSSSGANTGELFF. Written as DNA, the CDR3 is TGTGCCAGCAGCTCCTCGGGTGCGAACACCGGGGAGCTGTTTTTT.